This passage covers 21 T cell receptor beta chains from one sample sequenced in a study of T cells in Graves' hyperthyroidism and ophthalmopathy. RNA transcripts provided the source from which TCR beta CDR3 regions were amplified. First-round RT-PCR targeting the TCR CDR3 was performed with the HTBI primer set. MiXCR, applied by TCRdb to the multiplex PCR reads, yields one record per CDR3 protein. The table has around 300,000 distinct CDR3 sequences, roughly 15% seen once. The sequencing input was blood. The receptors derive from a young woman with Graves' hyperthyroidism that later progressed to Graves' ophthalmopathy.

This clonotype has a count of ten or more. The chain has TRBV7-9 and TRBJ2-7, with a tentative D call TRBD2 (5 bases). Germline V CDR1 and CDR2: SEHNR, FQNEAQ (reference sequence). This CDR3 has 13 residues. V lost 4 bases and J lost 2, with 9 bases in between. As DNA, the CDR3 is TGTGCCAGCAGCTGGCCGGGAACCTACGAGCAGTACTTC. Its protein is CASSWPGTYEQYF.

This chain links TRBV29-1 with TRBJ1-2, with a possible D match to TRBD1 (6 bases). This CDR3 has 13 residues. Trimming removed 7 bases from V and 8 bases from J, with 20 bases in between. CDR1 SQVTM and CDR2 ANQGSEA come from the germline V gene. Here the CDR3 DNA reads TGCAGCGCGATGGGGGGCTCCGCGGGAGGCTACACCTTC. Translating gives CSAMGGSAGGYTF.

This chain connects TRBV20-1 to TRBJ2-3; 11 nucleotides align to TRBD2. After removal of 6 bases from V and 2 bases from J, the junction contained 7 bases not matched to a gene. This CDR3 has 15 amino acids. CDR1 and CDR2 (germline): DFQATT, SNEGSKA (reference sequence). As DNA, the CDR3 is TGCAGTGCCCTCAAACTAGCGGGGGTCACAGATACGCAGTATTTT. This codes for CSALKLAGVTDTQYF.

Ten or more counts support this clonotype. J is TRBJ2-1 and V is TRBV3-1, with 7 positions matching TRBD2. This CDR3 is built from 14 residues. Unmatched junction bases numbered 6, after V lost 4 bases and J lost 6 bases. Germline CDR1 LGHDT, CDR2 YNNKEL (reference sequence). The CDR3 reads CASSRRTSTNEQFF. CDR3 DNA: TGTGCCAGCAGCCGTCGGACTAGTACCAATGAGCAGTTCTTC.

This clonotype has at least ten counts. CDR3 region: CASSLGRDLEGDYTF. In DNA, the CDR3 is TGTGCCAGCAGCTTGGGAAGGGATCTAGAAGGTGACTACACCTTC. The chain uses TRBV5-8 and TRBJ1-2; D gene uncertain. Per germline, CDR1 SGHTS and CDR2 YDEGEE. CDR3 size: 15 residues. V shed 0 bases and J shed 10 bases, with 19 bases lying between them.

This clonotype was picked up many times. The chain joins TRBV7-2 to TRBJ1-4; TRBD1 might be the D (5 bases). V was trimmed by 1 base and J by 3 bases, leaving 9 bases between them. CDR1 is SGHTA and CDR2 is FQGNSA in the germline V gene. CDR3 length equals 15 residues. CDR3 nucleotides: TGTGCCAGCAGCTTAGGCGGGGGGGCTAATGAAAAACTGTTTTTT. Protein product: CASSLGGGANEKLFF.

This sequence joins TRBV7-3 and TRBJ2-7; 7 bases align to TRBD2. The CDR3 runs 15 residues. The V gene's germline CDR1 is SGHTA and CDR2 FQGTGA. V shed 2 bases and J 4 bases; nucleotides not matched to a gene: 8. Written as DNA, the CDR3 is TGTGCCAGCAGCTTAGAGGGAGGGCCTGGTTACGAGCAGTACTTC. It codes for CASSLEGGPGYEQYF.

This clonotype was observed many times. The rearrangement links TRBV29-1 to TRBJ2-1; 16 bases agree with TRBD2. Trimming cost V 2 bases and J 8 bases; bases outside gene matches: 15. The CDR3 contains 19 residues. Germline V gene data show CDR1 as SQVTM and CDR2 as ANQGSEA. CDR3 coding DNA: TGCAGCGTTGAATCGGCGGGACTAGCGGGAGGGCCATATTTCGATGAGCAGTTCTTC. Translation: CSVESAGLAGGPYFDEQFF.

This clonotype was seen at least ten times. The genes are TRBV2 and TRBJ2-7, with D uncertain. V was cut by 2 bases and J by 0 bases, with 8 bases left in between. CDR1 and CDR2 from the germline V gene are SNHLY and FYNNEI. This CDR3 is built from 14 residues. CDR3 amino acids: CASSEYRSSYEQYF. Written as DNA, the CDR3 is TGTGCCAGCAGTGAATACAGAAGCTCCTACGAGCAGTACTTC.

This clonotype was counted at least ten times. In nucleotides, the CDR3 is TGTGCCAGCACTCGGACAGGGCCAGGGAACACTGAAGCTTTCTTT. It yields the protein CASTRTGPGNTEAFF. V and J are TRBV5-6 and TRBJ1-1; TRBD1 agrees at 8 bases. Germline V gene lookup returns CDR1 SGHDT and CDR2 YYEEEE. CDR3 length: 15 amino acids. The junction had 8 bases not matched to a gene; V was cut back by 6 bases and J by 1 base.

The CDR3 DNA reads TGTGCCAGCAGTTTTAGCGGACCCTACAATGAGCAGTTCTTC. The encoded protein is CASSFSGPYNEQFF. The V call is TRBV27, the J call TRBJ2-1; a possible D gene is TRBD2 (6 bases). CDR3 length: 14 amino acids. CDR1 MNHEY and CDR2 SMNVEV come from the germline V gene (reference sequence). Between the trimmed V and J ends, which lost 3 bases and 2 bases, there was a span of 8 bases.

V is TRBV12-3 or TRBV12-4 and J is TRBJ2-5; tentatively, D is TRBD2 (5 bases). V was cut by 5 bases and J by 5 bases, with 15 bases left in between. The CDR3 spans 14 residues. CDR3 in amino acids: CASSTVGVEETQYF. The CDR3 DNA sequence: TGTGCCAGCAGTACGGTCGGGGTTGAGGAGACCCAGTACTTC.

J is TRBJ2-7 and V is TRBV4-3; 11 nucleotides line up with TRBD2. With V trimmed by 0 bases and J by 2 bases, 6 bases remained unmatched. CDR3 length: 17 amino acids. Germline loops: CDR1 LGHNA, CDR2 YSLEER. In DNA, the CDR3 is TGCGCCAGCAGCCAAGAGCTAGCGGGAGGATCGGCCTACGAGCAGTACTTC. It encodes CASSQELAGGSAYEQYF.

This chain links TRBV25-1 with TRBJ1-4; 8 nucleotides match TRBD1. Germline V gene sequence: CDR1 MGHDK, CDR2 SYGVNS. Trimming at V came to 3 bases and at J to 7 bases, leaving 10 bases not matched to a gene. CDR3 size: 16 residues. The CDR3 protein is CASSDSPTGASEKLFF. For the CDR3, the DNA is TGTGCCAGCAGTGATTCCCCGACAGGGGCGAGTGAAAAACTGTTTTTT.

For this clonotype: A much bigger clone sits one base away, suggesting this may be a read error. This chain joins TRBV11-1 and TRBJ2-5, with TRBD1 matching 8 bases. Germline lookup yields CDR1 SGHAT and CDR2 FQDESV (reference sequence). The CDR3 contains 13 residues. CDR3 DNA: TGTGCCAGCTCAGGGGGCATTCAAGAGATCCAGTACTTC. This encodes CASSGGIQEIQYF.

This clonotype was observed at least ten times. The CDR3 DNA sequence: TGTGCCACCAGCGACGTCCCGGGCGGTGAAGCTTTCTTT. Its protein is CATSDVPGGEAFF. The chain is built from TRBV24-1 and TRBJ1-1; D remains ambiguous. The ends were cut back, 7 bases at V and 7 bases at J, with 15 bases in the middle. The germline CDR1 and CDR2 sequences are KGHDR and SFDVKD. The CDR3 extends over 13 amino acids.

This clonotype was seen only a few times. V gene TRBV9 combines with J gene TRBJ1-6; D possibly corresponds to TRBD1 (6 bases). Per the germline V gene, CDR1 is SGDLS and CDR2 is YYNGEE. This CDR3 contains 14 residues. Trimming stripped 3 bases from V and 8 bases from J, with 12 bases between. The CDR3: CASSAGEIYSPLHF. In DNA form, the CDR3 reads TGTGCCAGCAGCGCAGGGGAGATATATTCACCCCTCCACTTT.

The genes are TRBV19 and TRBJ2-2; D is perhaps TRBD1 (5 bases). This CDR3 region has 16 residues. V shed 5 bases and J shed 4 bases, with 17 bases lying between them. Germline assignment: CDR1 LNHDA and CDR2 SQIVND (reference sequence). This CDR3 is CASSLPVGASTGELFF. CDR3 nucleotides: TGTGCCAGTAGTCTCCCCGTTGGGGCGAGCACCGGGGAGCTGTTTTTT.

V is TRBV12-3 or TRBV12-4 and J is TRBJ2-1, with D unclear. The CDR3 spans 15 residues. V was shortened by 7 bases and J by 5 bases, with 18 bases between the two germline ends. CDR3 in amino acids: CASILGQDTHNEQFF. The CDR3 DNA follows: TGTGCCAGCATCTTGGGTCAGGATACCCACAATGAGCAGTTCTTC.

Concerning this clonotype: Just one base apart from a much larger clone, this may be a read error. The chain links TRBV20-1 to TRBJ2-1; 9 bases line up with TRBD2. The J call may be faulty, since TRBJ2-7 better matches the DNA end. The CDR3 has 14 amino acids. From germline, CDR1 is DFQATT and CDR2 SNEGSKA (reference sequence). The DNA for the CDR3 is TGCAGTGCTTTAAGCGGGAGGTCATACAATGAGCAGTACTTC. Translated, it gives CSALSGRSYNEQYF.

This clonotype was found a few times. V and J are TRBV14 and TRBJ1-2; 7 bases match TRBD1. Germline CDR1 and CDR2: SGHDN and FVKESK. The CDR3 consists of 14 residues. J was trimmed by 3 bases and V by 4 bases; bases with no gene match: 5. CDR3 protein: CASSRPGQYYGYTF. CDR3 coding DNA: TGTGCCAGCAGCCGTCCGGGACAGTACTATGGCTACACCTTC.